Below, 9 T cell receptor beta chains from the same sample are listed, as sequenced in a study of spatial heterogeneity in lung cancer. Documented time point: sample taken at primary tumor resection. Without sorting, whole RNA was sequenced from tumor, nontumor lung or frozen PBMC. One entry per CDR3 protein, called by TCRdb with MiXCR from the 5' RACE reads. The table lists a few thousand distinct CDR3 sequences, around 20% of them singletons. Material: normal lung tissue next to the tumor, obtained at surgery. The receptors come from a male donor with early-stage non-small cell lung cancer.

This clonotype appeared a few times. A library made for alpha chains picked up this beta chain off target, so its size means little. This sequence joins TRBV27 and TRBJ2-3, with 7 bases matching TRBD1. The length of the CDR3 is 15 residues. After removal of 6 bases from V and 5 bases from J, the junction contained 11 bases not matched to a gene. Germline V gene sequence: CDR1 MNHEY, CDR2 SMNVEV (reference sequence). CDR3 residues: CASRTGTDRGDTQYF. CDR3 sequence (DNA): TGTGCCAGCAGAACGGGGACAGATCGTGGAGATACGCAGTATTTT.

This clonotype has ten or more counts. This beta chain is an off-target read within a library intended for alpha chains, so its frequency means little. The chain has TRBV11-3 and TRBJ2-1; 7 bases align to TRBD1. Per the germline V gene, CDR1 is SGHNT and CDR2 is YENEEA. With 2 bases clipped from V and 11 bases from J, the junction kept 9 bases outside the gene matches. The CDR3 sequence is 14 residues long. CDR3 residues: CASSLTGQALKQFF. For the CDR3, the DNA is TGTGCCAGCAGCTTAACCGGACAGGCCTTGAAGCAGTTCTTC.

Within the sample, this clonotype is medium-sized. In a library made to pick up alpha chains, this beta chain is a stray read with a size that means little. CDR3 protein: CASSYSDDNYGYTF. The CDR3 DNA follows: TGTGCCAGCAGTTACTCGGACGATAACTATGGCTACACCTTC. The J gene is TRBJ1-2, the V gene TRBV6-5; D unclear. From germline, CDR1 is MNHEY and CDR2 SVGAGI. V dropped 0 bases and J dropped 1 base, with 6 bases sitting between them. The CDR3 contains 14 residues.

By share, this clonotype counts as medium-sized. For a library built for alpha chains, this beta chain is a stray read; little rests on its size. The V and J genes are TRBV20-1 and TRBJ1-6, with 8 bases that match TRBD1. With 0 bases clipped from V and 0 bases from J, the junction kept 4 bases outside the gene matches. CDR3 size: 17 residues. Germline V gene sequence: CDR1 DFQATT, CDR2 SNEGSKA (reference sequence). The CDR3 sequence is CSARDGGQDSYNSPLHF. The CDR3 DNA sequence: TGCAGTGCTAGAGATGGGGGACAGGACTCCTATAATTCACCCCTCCACTTT.

This clonotype occurred many times. The size of this beta chain means little, since it is a stray read in a library made for alpha chains. This chain connects TRBV7-9 to TRBJ2-2; 10 bases match TRBD1. This CDR3 has 16 residues. The V segment lost 4 bases and the J segment 4 bases; nucleotides outside the gene matches: 6. Germline-derived CDR1 and CDR2 are SEHNR and FQNEAQ (reference sequence). The CDR3 nucleotides read TGTGCCAGCAGCTCCTCCGGGACAGGGGTCACCGGGGAGCTGTTTTTT. As protein: CASSSSGTGVTGELFF. Full variable domain (remainder filled in from reference TRBV7-9 and TRBJ2-2): DTGVSQNPRHKITKRGQNVTFRCDPISEHNRLYWYRQTLGQGPEFLTYFQNEAQLEKSRLLSDRFSAERPKGSFSTLEIQRTEQGDSAMYLCASSSSGTGVTGELFFGEGSRLTVL.

The table lists this clonotype with many counts. The library was prepared for alpha chains; this beta chain is a stray read, so its frequency means little. The chain links TRBV20-1 to TRBJ1-3; maybe TRBD1 (6 bases). V lost 5 bases to trimming and J lost 0 bases, with 14 bases between them. Germline CDR1 is DFQATT and CDR2 is SNEGSKA (reference sequence). The CDR3 runs to 15 residues. The CDR3 sequence: CSAVVGQLSGNTIYF. The CDR3 DNA reads as TGCAGTGCTGTAGTCGGACAGCTCTCTGGAAACACCATATATTTT.

This clonotype is categorized as medium-sized. This beta chain was picked up by a library intended for alpha chains and is off target, so its count carries little meaning. The rearrangement links TRBV20-1 to TRBJ1-6, with a tentative D call TRBD1 (6 bases). The CDR3 extends over 16 amino acids. Germline V gene data show CDR1 as DFQATT and CDR2 as SNEGSKA (reference sequence). Trimming cost V 4 bases and J 9 bases, with 22 bases left between them. CDR3 protein: CSATPGAIEGGSPLHF. The CDR3 region has the DNA TGCAGTGCTACCCCCGGCGCAATCGAGGGGGGTTCACCCCTCCACTTT.

This clonotype qualifies as medium-sized (0.01 to 0.1%). Little can be read into the size of this beta chain, an off-target read in a library designed for alpha chains. CDR3 DNA: TGTGCCAGCACCCCAGAGAGGAGGGGCACCGGGGAGCTGTTTTTT. It yields the protein CASTPERRGTGELFF. The V call is TRBV2, the J call TRBJ2-2; D is possibly TRBD2 (6 bases). CDR3 length equals 15 residues. The V end lost 7 bases, the J end lost 4 bases, and 16 bases lay between the germline ends. Germline V gene sequence: CDR1 SNHLY, CDR2 FYNNEI.

This clonotype counts as medium-sized. Found in a library prepared for alpha chains, this beta chain is an off-target read, and its abundance has little meaning. The chain recombines TRBV7-9 with TRBJ2-2; possibly TRBD1 for D (5 bases). V lost 3 bases and J 2 bases, leaving 10 bases between the germline ends. CDR3 length equals 15 residues. Germline CDR1 reads SEHNR; CDR2 reads FQNEAQ (reference sequence). CDR3 DNA sequence: TGTGCCAGCAGCTTGAGGACACGCAACACCGGGGAGCTGTTTTTT. Translation gives CASSLRTRNTGELFF.